The sequence of this T cell receptor beta chain was determined in a study of shared clonotypes between healthy human individuals. Study-wide context: CD4 naive and memory got three plates each, CD8 naive two, CD8 memory one.

CD45RO negativity and positive selection for CCR7 defined naive CD8 cells, a population that excluded terminally differentiated effector memory CD45RA+ cells. Healthy HIV-negative adults without recent acute infections or vaccinations served as donors. Clones were read by immunoSEQ multiplex PCR, and TCRdb kept only the in-frame ones, dropping some. The sample records millions of clones, over 85% being singletons. The receptor was isolated from a young man in good health. Sequenced input: naive CD8+ T cells sorted from blood.

The CDR3 loop is CASSPQSFLGTNTGELFF. CDR3 in DNA: TGCGCCAGCAGCCCCCAAAGCTTCCTGGGGACTAACACCGGGGAGCTGTTTTTT. The J gene is TRBJ2-2, the V gene TRBV5-1; maybe TRBD2 (6 bases). From germline, CDR1 is SGHRS and CDR2 YFSETQ. The CDR3 spans 18 residues. V gave up 4 bases and J gave up 2 bases, with 21 bases separating them. Full variable domain (outside the CDR3, taken from reference TRBV5-1 and TRBJ2-2): KAGVTQTPRYLIKTRGQQVTLSCSPISGHRSVSWYQQTPGQGLQFLFEYFSETQRNKGNFPGRFSGRQFSNSRSEMNVSTLELGDSALYLCASSPQSFLGTNTGELFFGEGSRLTVL.